Shown below are 26 T cell receptor beta chains from a single sample sequenced in a study of OX40 agonist ivuxolimab in advanced cancers. Sequencing was performed with immunoSEQ multiplex PCR; in TCRdb, only in-frame clones are kept and a portion is missing. The data show 57,000 or so clones, about 89% seen once. The source was CD4+ or CD8+ T cells sorted from blood, collected in a trial of the OX40 agonist ivuxolimab. The receptors come from an adult with an advanced solid tumor such as melanoma, head and neck, liver or kidney cancer.

The V call is TRBV5-1, the J call TRBJ1-2; 9 bases match TRBD1. Looked up from germline, CDR1 is SGHRS and CDR2 is YFSETQ. CDR3 length: 14 residues. J was trimmed by 8 bases and V by 4 bases; bases with no gene match: 9. The chain's CDR3 is CASSTGQGDMGYTF. In DNA, the CDR3 is TGCGCCAGCAGCACGGGACAGGGAGACATGGGCTACACCTTC.

The chain has TRBV4-2 and TRBJ1-2; 7 bases are shared with TRBD1. V shed 4 bases, J shed 3 bases, and the junction held 8 bases outside the gene matches. The CDR3 extends over 15 amino acids. The germline gives CDR1 LGHNA, CDR2 YNFKEQ. The CDR3 spells CASSRTGAEDYGYTF. The CDR3 DNA sequence: TGTGCCAGCAGCCGCACAGGGGCCGAGGACTATGGCTACACCTTC.

J is TRBJ2-5 and V is TRBV7-2, with 12 bases matching TRBD2. CDR3 length equals 15 residues. The V gene's germline CDR1 is SGHTA and CDR2 FQGNSA. The V and J ends lost 4 bases and 8 bases, in that order; junction bases with no gene match: 8. The CDR3 DNA is TGTGCCAGCAGCTCCCGGACTAGCGGGAAGCCCACCCAGTACTTC. Encoded protein: CASSSRTSGKPTQYF.

V and J are TRBV13 and TRBJ2-5, with D possibly being TRBD1 or TRBD2 (6 bases each). Trimming stripped 5 bases from V and 2 bases from J, with 15 bases between. The CDR3 has 15 amino acids. CDR1 is PRHDT, CDR2 FYEKMQ, per germline (reference sequence). CDR3 bases: TGTGCCAGCAGCCCCTCAGGCGGGACACAAGAGACCCAGTACTTC. It codes for CASSPSGGTQETQYF.

This chain links TRBV11-2 with TRBJ1-5; D is uncertain. V was trimmed by 1 base and J by 3 bases, leaving 4 bases between them. In germline, CDR1 is SGHAT, CDR2 FQNNGV. CDR3 length: 13 residues. The CDR3 is CASSLGLNQPQHF. DNA for the CDR3: TGTGCCAGCAGCTTAGGCCTCAATCAGCCCCAGCATTTT.

The chain joins TRBV27 to TRBJ2-1; weak D call: TRBD2 (6 bases). V lost 1 base, J lost 6 bases, and 13 bases lay in between. CDR3 length equals 15 residues. CDR1 and CDR2 from the germline V gene are MNHEY and SMNVEV (reference sequence). This CDR3 reads CASSLWGVVGNEQFF. CDR3 nucleotides: TGTGCCAGCAGTTTATGGGGGGTGGTTGGCAATGAGCAGTTCTTC.

The chain links TRBV10-1 to TRBJ2-5; 14 bases are a match to TRBD2. The germline V gene encodes CDR1 WNHNN and CDR2 SYGVQD (reference sequence). This CDR3 comprises 19 residues. J gave up 2 bases and V 3 bases, and 11 bases lay outside the gene matches. The CDR3 loop reads CASSETGLAGEFGQETQYF. The CDR3 DNA is TGCGCCAGCAGTGAAACGGGACTAGCGGGGGAGTTCGGACAAGAGACCCAGTACTTC.

V is TRBV4-1 and J is TRBJ1-1; tentatively, D is TRBD1 (6 bases). Germline V gene lookup returns CDR1 MGHRA and CDR2 YSYEKL. CDR3 size: 14 residues. V lost 1 base to trimming and J lost 3 bases, with 9 bases between them. CDR3 nucleotide sequence: TGCGCCAGCAGCCAAGCGGCAGGGGACACTGAAGCTTTCTTT. Translating it yields CASSQAAGDTEAFF.

The chain has TRBV28 and TRBJ2-2; TRBD2 is a possible D gene (5 bases). Trimming cost V 3 bases and J 6 bases, with 8 bases left between them. The CDR3 loop spans 13 amino acids. The germline gives CDR1 MDHEN, CDR2 SYDVKM. CDR3 sequence: CASSFVGAGELFF. CDR3 DNA: TGTGCCAGCAGTTTTGTGGGAGCCGGGGAGCTGTTTTTT. The full variable domain, rest sourced from reference TRBV28 and TRBJ2-2, is DVKVTQSSRYLVKRTGEKVFLECVQDMDHENMFWYRQDPGLGLRLIYFSYDVKMKEKGDIPEGYSVSREKKERFSLILESASTNQTSMYLCASSFVGAGELFFGEGSRLTVL.

The rearrangement links TRBV18 to TRBJ1-1; TRBD1 matches at 7 bases. CDR1 and CDR2 (germline): KGHSH, LQKENI. V lost 6 bases and J lost 4; bases outside the gene matches: 8. The CDR3 extends over 14 amino acids. The DNA of the CDR3 is TGTGCCAGCTCCCCCGGACAGGTTCTCACTGAAGCTTTCTTT. The encoded protein is CASSPGQVLTEAFF. The full variable domain, with the rest looked up from reference TRBV18 and TRBJ1-1, is NAGVMQNPRHLVRRRGQEARLRCSPMKGHSHVYWYRQLPEEGLKFMVYLQKENIIDESGMPKERFSAEFPKEGPSILRIQQVVRGDSAAYFCASSPGQVLTEAFFGQGTRLTVV.

The chain recombines TRBV6-1 with TRBJ1-5; no clear D. Germline CDR1 MNHNS, CDR2 SASEGT. The CDR3 extends over 17 amino acids. The germline V and J ends were trimmed by 1 base and 3 bases, with 16 bases remaining between them. The CDR3 loop is CASSEVGSQYTNQPQHF. The CDR3 DNA follows: TGTGCCAGCAGTGAAGTGGGGTCCCAGTACACCAATCAGCCCCAGCATTTT.

This rearrangement joins TRBV28 to TRBJ1-2; the D is unclear. Trimming took off 8 bases at V and 1 base at J, with 17 bases between the two ends. The CDR3 totals 15 residues. Germline lookup yields CDR1 MDHEN and CDR2 SYDVKM. This CDR3 is CASCPTSLYNYGYTF. CDR3 sequence (DNA): TGTGCCAGCTGCCCGACATCACTTTATAACTATGGCTACACCTTC.

The chain joins TRBV18 to TRBJ2-7; weak D call: TRBD2 (6 bases). This CDR3 is 13 amino acids long. Trimming took 3 bases from V and 1 from J, leaving 7 bases between them. Germline V gene lookup returns CDR1 KGHSH and CDR2 LQKENI. CDR3 DNA sequence: TGTGCCAGCTCACCGGGGGGATCCTACGAGCAGTACTTC. Amino acid sequence: CASSPGGSYEQYF.

The chain employs TRBV14 and TRBJ1-1; a weak D match, TRBD1 (6 bases). The germline V gene has CDR1 SGHDN and CDR2 FVKESK. The CDR3 length is 13 residues. V was shortened by 4 bases and J by 7 bases, with 13 bases between the two germline ends. The CDR3 reads CASSPAGTFEAFF. The CDR3 nucleotides are TGTGCCAGCAGCCCAGCCGGGACATTTGAAGCTTTCTTT.

This clone occurred once. This chain uses TRBV30 with TRBJ2-7; tentatively, D is TRBD2 (6 bases). Trimming took 3 bases from V and 2 from J, leaving 14 bases between them. CDR1 is GTSNPN and CDR2 is SVGIG in the germline V gene (reference sequence). This CDR3 contains 14 residues. The DNA for the CDR3 is TGTGCCTGGAGACGGGTCCCGGGGGCCTACGAGCAGTACTTC. It codes for CAWRRVPGAYEQYF. Variable domain in full (rest from reference TRBV30 and TRBJ2-7): SQTIHQWPATLVQPVGSPLSLECTVEGTSNPNLYWYRQAAGRGLQLLFYSVGIGQISSEVPQNLSASRPQDRQFILSSKKLLLSDSGFYLCAWRRVPGAYEQYFGPGTRLTVT.

CDR3: CASSLTGLREQYF. The CDR3 DNA follows: TGTGCCAGCAGCCTGACAGGACTTAGAGAGCAGTACTTC. The chain recombines TRBV11-3 with TRBJ2-7, with D perhaps TRBD1 (6 bases). V lost 5 bases, J lost 7 bases, and 15 bases lay in between. The germline gives CDR1 SGHNT, CDR2 YENEEA. This CDR3 spans 13 amino acids. Looking up the rest from reference TRBV11-3 and TRBJ2-7 gives the full variable domain: EAGVVQSPRYKIIEKKQPVAFWCNPISGHNTLYWYLQNLGQGPELLIRYENEEAVDDSQLPKDRFSAERLKGVDSTLKIQPAELGDSAVYLCASSLTGLREQYFGPGTRLTVT.

The chain joins TRBV6-5 to TRBJ1-2, with TRBD1 matching 7 bases. The ends lost 6 bases at V and 5 bases at J; junction bases unmatched: 6. CDR1 is MNHEY, CDR2 SVGAGI, per germline. The CDR3 totals 13 residues. The CDR3 DNA sequence: TGTGCCAGCAGCCGAGGGGGCGAATATGGCTACACCTTC. Translating it yields CASSRGGEYGYTF.

The gene calls are TRBV19 and TRBJ2-3, with 9 bases matching TRBD2. The CDR3 totals 18 residues. Germline CDR1 and CDR2: LNHDA and SQIVND (reference sequence). The J segment lost 3 bases and the V segment lost 3 bases, leaving 13 bases of the junction unmatched. CDR3: CASSMRLGGRAFTDTQYF. The DNA of the CDR3 is TGTGCCAGTAGTATGCGGTTAGGCGGGAGGGCCTTTACAGATACGCAGTATTTT. Complete variable domain (other parts from reference TRBV19 and TRBJ2-3): DGGITQSPKYLFRKEGQNVTLSCEQNLNHDAMYWYRQDPGQGLRLIYYSQIVNDFQKGDIAEGYSVSREKKESFPLTVTSAQKNPTAFYLCASSMRLGGRAFTDTQYFGPGTRLTVL.

This rearrangement joins TRBV2 to TRBJ2-5; 8 positions agree with TRBD2. The CDR3 loop spans 15 amino acids. V shed 4 bases, J shed 5 bases, and the junction held 9 bases outside the gene matches. The germline CDR1 and CDR2 sequences are SNHLY and FYNNEI. Here the CDR3 DNA reads TGTGCCAGCAGTGCGAGCGGGAGCTTTTGGGAGACCCAGTACTTC. Translating gives CASSASGSFWETQYF.

Concerning this clone: This CDR3 is also generated by other DNA sequences in the sample. The chain couples TRBV28 to TRBJ2-5; D gene uncertain. Germline values: CDR1 MDHEN, CDR2 SYDVKM. The CDR3 is 11 amino acids. Deletions cut 3 bases from V and 4 bases from J, with 3 bases between. The CDR3 DNA reads as TGTGCCAGCAGTTTTGGAGAGACCCAGTACTTC. It encodes CASSFGETQYF.

V usage is TRBV18 and J usage is TRBJ2-1; D unclear. V shed 6 bases and J shed 4 bases, with 16 bases lying between them. CDR3 length: 15 residues. From germline, CDR1 is KGHSH and CDR2 LQKENI. This CDR3 reads CASSYVDATYNEQFF. CDR3 DNA sequence: TGTGCCAGCTCGTATGTCGATGCAACGTACAATGAGCAGTTCTTC.

This clone was counted a single time. The chain uses TRBV2 and TRBJ2-1, with D tentatively TRBD2 (6 bases). Germline V gene lookup returns CDR1 SNHLY and CDR2 FYNNEI. V was clipped by 6 bases and J by 6 bases, with 18 bases between them. The CDR3 runs 15 residues. As DNA, the CDR3 is TGTGCCAGCAGCTTACGGGAGTGGGCGGCCAATGAGCAGTTCTTC. Encoded protein: CASSLREWAANEQFF.

About this clone: At one end the junction does not follow the germline gene, possibly because of a read error. The CDR3 nucleotides are TGTGCCAGCAGTTTTAGTGCGGCGGAACAGGGTTTT. This translates into CASSFSAAEQGF. This chain links TRBV28 with TRBJ1-1, with a tentative D call TRBD1 (6 bases). This CDR3 comprises 12 residues. CDR1 and CDR2 from the germline V gene are MDHEN and SYDVKM.

The CDR3 region is CASSLGTGADQPQHF. The CDR3 DNA follows: TGTGCCAGCAGCTTAGGGACAGGGGCAGATCAGCCCCAGCATTTT. V is TRBV7-9 and J is TRBJ1-5; 9 positions match TRBD1. Germline V CDR1 and CDR2: SEHNR, FQNEAQ (reference sequence). V trimming: 1 base; J trimming: 5 bases; junction bases outside the gene matches: 3. The CDR3 runs to 15 residues.

There are a few counts of this clone. The rearrangement links TRBV7-2 to TRBJ2-2; D perhaps matches TRBD1 (6 bases). The CDR3 loop spans 15 amino acids. V gave up 3 bases and J gave up 5 bases, with 13 bases separating them. Germline V CDR1 and CDR2: SGHTA, FQGNSA. The CDR3 is CASSFQGIGTGELFF. CDR3 DNA: TGTGCCAGCAGCTTCCAGGGGATCGGGACCGGGGAGCTGTTTTTT. Filled out from reference TRBV7-2 and TRBJ2-2, the complete variable domain reads GAGVSQSPSNKVTEKGKDVELRCDPISGHTALYWYRQSLGQGLEFLIYFQGNSAPDKSGLPSDRFSAERTGGSVSTLTIQRTQQEDSAVYLCASSFQGIGTGELFFGEGSRLTVL.

This chain joins TRBV11-3 and TRBJ2-3, with D unclear. Between the trimmed V and J ends, which lost 5 bases and 8 bases, there was a span of 11 bases. CDR3 length equals 12 residues. Germline V gives CDR1 SGHNT, CDR2 YENEEA. As DNA, the CDR3 is TGTGCCAGCAGCCCCACTCCCGTTACGCAGTATTTT. This gives the protein CASSPTPVTQYF. Drawing the rest from reference TRBV11-3 and TRBJ2-3, the complete variable domain is EAGVVQSPRYKIIEKKQPVAFWCNPISGHNTLYWYLQNLGQGPELLIRYENEEAVDDSQLPKDRFSAERLKGVDSTLKIQPAELGDSAVYLCASSPTPVTQYFGPGTRLTVL.